The 29 T cell receptor beta chains below were found in one sample sequenced in a study of prognosis after radiotherapy for stage I lung cancer. Starting from genomic DNA, TCR beta CDR3 was amplified through two-round multiplex PCR. Round-one PCR had primers specific to each TRBV and TRBJ gene. TCRdb passed the multiplex PCR reads through MiXCR, listing each CDR3 protein once. The sample holds approximately 20,000 distinct CDR3 sequences; about a quarter are singletons and the top ten take roughly 22%. Sequenced material: PBMCs, taken before or after stereotactic body radiation therapy (not recorded which). Every receptor here comes from a donor aged 50 or older with non-small cell lung cancer.

By share of the sample, this clonotype is medium-sized (0.01 to 0.1%). V and J are TRBV11-2 and TRBJ2-3; no definite D call. The V and J ends lost 2 bases and 2 bases respectively, with 5 bases between them. Germline CDR1 SGHAT, CDR2 FQNNGV. CDR3 length equals 13 residues. DNA for the CDR3: TGTGCCAGCAGCTTACTCTACACAGATACGCAGTATTTT. This gives the protein CASSLLYTDTQYF. The variable domain in full, with the rest retrieved from reference TRBV11-2 and TRBJ2-3, is EAGVAQSPRYKIIEKRQSVAFWCNPISGHATLYWYQQILGQGPKLLIQFQNNGVVDDSQLPKDRFSAERLKGVDSTLKIQPAKLEDSAVYLCASSLLYTDTQYFGPGTRLTVL.

In this sample, this clonotype turned up many times. V and J are TRBV5-4 and TRBJ2-7; weak D call: TRBD2 (5 bases). V was trimmed by 0 bases and J by 5 bases, leaving 18 bases between them. The CDR3 is 16 amino acids. CDR1 and CDR2 from the germline V gene are SGHNT and YYREEE (reference sequence). CDR3 sequence reads: CASSLGGSMLTNEQYF. In DNA, the CDR3 is TGTGCCAGCAGCTTGGGTGGCTCTATGTTGACTAACGAGCAGTACTTC.

As concerns this clonotype: Just one base apart from a much larger clone, this may be a read error. This sequence joins TRBV6-1 and TRBJ2-5; TRBD1 is a possible D gene (6 bases). CDR1 is MNHNS and CDR2 is SASEGT in the germline V gene. The CDR3 has 15 residues. CDR3 in amino acids: CTSSVGSLRGETQYF. The DNA of the CDR3 is TGTACCAGCAGTGTCGGCAGCCTCAGGGGAGAGACCCAGTACTTC.

This clonotype occurred many times. The V and J genes are TRBV7-9 and TRBJ2-7, with TRBD2 identical over 12 bases. The V gene end was trimmed by 5 bases and the J gene end by 0 bases; junction bases not matched to a gene: 5. Germline V lookup: CDR1 SEHNR, CDR2 FQNEAQ (reference sequence). The CDR3 spans 16 residues. The CDR3 bases are TGTGCCAGCAGCCCCGGGACTAGCGGGTTCTCCTACGAGCAGTACTTC. Its protein is CASSPGTSGFSYEQYF.

The V call is TRBV20-1, the J call TRBJ2-5; 8 nucleotides line up with TRBD2. The CDR3 is 14 residues long. The J segment lost 2 bases and the V segment lost 7 bases, leaving 9 bases of the junction unmatched. CDR1 is DFQATT and CDR2 is SNEGSKA in the germline V gene (reference sequence). The CDR3 reads CSDSGAGSQETQYF. In DNA, the CDR3 is TGCAGTGATAGCGGGGCAGGGAGTCAAGAGACCCAGTACTTC.

With regard to this clonotype: This may be a read error: a much more frequent sequence differs by one nucleotide. No conserved phenylalanine or tryptophan ends this CDR3, so it is likely a read error. V usage is TRBV6-1 and J usage is TRBJ2-1, with 7 nucleotides matching TRBD2. This CDR3 is 14 amino acids long. The J segment lost 9 bases and the V segment lost 6 bases, leaving 11 bases of the junction unmatched. Germline assignment: CDR1 MNHNS and CDR2 SASEGT. The CDR3 sequence: CASRPVAGVVEQFL. CDR3 sequence (DNA): TGTGCCAGCAGACCAGTCGCGGGAGTCGTTGAGCAGTTCCTC.

Concerning this clonotype: This likely comes from a read error, as the CDR3 has no conserved phenylalanine or tryptophan at its end. The genes are TRBV28 and TRBJ2-7; the D gene is possibly TRBD2 (5 bases). V was pared by 3 bases and J by 3 bases, with 9 bases between. There are 13 residues in the CDR3. Germline V gene sequence: CDR1 MDHEN, CDR2 SYDVKM. CDR3 protein: CASSFPGGYEQYI. The CDR3 nucleotides are TGTGCCAGCAGTTTCCCAGGAGGCTACGAGCAGTACATC.

This clonotype occurred many times. This sequence joins TRBV3-1 and TRBJ1-1, with D unresolved. Germline CDR1 reads LGHDT; CDR2 reads YNNKEL (reference sequence). The germline V and J ends were trimmed by 0 bases and 6 bases, with 14 bases remaining between them. This CDR3 is 15 amino acids long. The CDR3 region is CASSQDLAFLAEAFF. The CDR3 DNA sequence: TGTGCCAGCAGCCAAGATCTGGCTTTTCTCGCTGAAGCTTTCTTT.

The sample holds many counts of this clonotype. The chain carries TRBV6-1 and TRBJ2-7, with 8 positions matching TRBD1. This CDR3 is 13 amino acids long. Losses at the gene ends were 6 bases for V and 5 bases for J; bases not matched to a gene: 6. Germline V gene data show CDR1 as MNHNS and CDR2 as SASEGT. In DNA form, the CDR3 reads TGTGCCAGCAGGTTCGACAGGGGACACGAGCAGTACTTC. This codes for CASRFDRGHEQYF.

This clonotype has a count of ten or more. The rearrangement uses TRBV20-1 and TRBJ2-5; D perhaps matches TRBD2 (6 bases). Germline V gene sequence: CDR1 DFQATT, CDR2 SNEGSKA (reference sequence). This CDR3 has 13 amino acids. Trimming pared 1 base from V and 5 bases from J, leaving 11 bases between. CDR3: CSARVPREETQYF. The DNA for the CDR3 is TGCAGTGCTAGAGTACCCCGGGAGGAGACCCAGTACTTC.

This clonotype came up many times. This chain joins TRBV20-1 and TRBJ2-1, with 13 bases identical to TRBD2. The CDR3 is made up of 20 amino acids. Germline V gene sequence: CDR1 DFQATT, CDR2 SNEGSKA (reference sequence). V gave up 0 bases and J gave up 3 bases; unmatched junction bases: 14. The CDR3 region has the DNA TGCAGTGCTAGAGATTTCAGCGGGACTAGCGGGAAGGGGAGCTACAATGAGCAGTTCTTC. This encodes CSARDFSGTSGKGSYNEQFF.

This clonotype was seen ten or more times. The chain uses TRBV6-8 and TRBJ2-1, with 9 bases identical to TRBD2. CDR1 and CDR2 from the germline V gene are MNHGY and SAAAGT. V was clipped by 7 bases and J by 8 bases; unmatched bases: 18. The CDR3 has 17 amino acids. DNA for the CDR3: TGTGCCAGCACTACTCGGTCTGCTAGCGGGAATGGGTATGAGCAGTTCTTC. Protein: CASTTRSASGNGYEQFF.

This clonotype came up many times. The chain joins TRBV4-1 to TRBJ1-2, with D maybe TRBD1 (5 bases). The V end was cut by 3 bases, the J end by 0 bases, with 17 bases between. The germline gives CDR1 MGHRA, CDR2 YSYEKL. The CDR3 spans 17 residues. Here the CDR3 DNA reads TGCGCCAGCAGCCAGACGATGGCTGTGACAGCTAACTATGGCTACACCTTC. Translation: CASSQTMAVTANYGYTF.

This clonotype was observed many times. This rearrangement joins TRBV6-5 to TRBJ2-7; no clear D. The CDR3 runs to 14 residues. Trimming took 2 bases from V and 3 from J, leaving 11 bases between them. The germline V gene encodes CDR1 MNHEY and CDR2 SVGAGI. For the CDR3, the DNA is TGTGCCAGCAGTTACGGGCTGGGGTACTACGAGCAGTACTTC. It encodes CASSYGLGYYEQYF.

A note on this clonotype: A much larger clone differs by one base, so this may be a read error. The CDR3 end shows no conserved phenylalanine or tryptophan, and so a read error is likely. The chain couples TRBV19 to TRBJ2-5, with 10 bases lining up with TRBD1. Germline assignment: CDR1 LNHDA and CDR2 SQIVND (reference sequence). CDR3 length: 14 amino acids. CDR3 DNA: TGTACCAGTAGGAGACAGGGGGCGGGTGAGACCCAGTACCTC. It translates to CTSRRQGAGETQYL.

A note on this clonotype: A far larger clone lies a single base away; this is likely a read error. The rearrangement links TRBV27 to TRBJ2-5, with 10 bases that match TRBD2. The end of the DNA aligns better with TRBJ2-1, so the J call may be wrong. The CDR3 length is 17 residues. The germline gives CDR1 MNHEY, CDR2 SMNVEV (reference sequence). The CDR3, as DNA: TGTGCCAGCAGTCCAACCCTAGCGGGAGTGCCAGACAATGAGCAGTTCTTC. This codes for CASSPTLAGVPDNEQFF.

This clonotype was observed at least ten times. This rearrangement joins TRBV28 to TRBJ2-1; the match to TRBD1 covers 10 bases. V was clipped by 5 bases and J by 8 bases; unmatched bases: 9. Germline lookup yields CDR1 MDHEN and CDR2 SYDVKM. The CDR3 contains 15 residues. The CDR3 loop reads CASSHTGTGEDEQFF. The CDR3 DNA reads as TGTGCCAGCAGTCACACCGGGACAGGGGAGGATGAGCAGTTCTTC. Full variable domain (rest looked up from reference TRBV28 and TRBJ2-1): DVKVTQSSRYLVKRTGEKVFLECVQDMDHENMFWYRQDPGLGLRLIYFSYDVKMKEKGDIPEGYSVSREKKERFSLILESASTNQTSMYLCASSHTGTGEDEQFFGPGTRLTVL.

Regarding this clonotype: Relative to the germline gene, one junction end is altered; a read error may explain this. The rearrangement uses TRBV5-1 and TRBJ2-7; 9 bases are a match to TRBD2. CDR1 is SGHRS and CDR2 is YFSETQ in the germline V gene. The CDR3 loop spans 17 amino acids. The CDR3: CASGSPRASGTSYEQYF. Here the CDR3 DNA reads TGCGCCAGCGGCTCCCCCAGGGCTAGCGGGACATCCTATGAGCAGTACTTC.

This clonotype has more than one count but fewer than ten. This could be a read error, since a much larger clone is one nucleotide away. The rearrangement uses TRBV7-8 and TRBJ2-3; D remains unclear. Trimming stripped 4 bases from V and 4 bases from J, with 24 bases between. Germline V gives CDR1 SGHVS, CDR2 FQNEAQ. CDR3 size: 18 residues. CDR3 sequence reads: CASSSPLRRLVGADTQYF. CDR3 DNA sequence: TGTGCCAGCAGCTCCCCCCTCCGCCGGTTGGTGGGCGCAGATACGCAGTATTTT.

V and J are TRBV5-4 and TRBJ2-7; D is uncertain. Trimming removed 0 bases from V and 6 bases from J, with 16 bases in between. There are 15 residues in the CDR3. Germline assignment: CDR1 SGHNT and CDR2 YYREEE (reference sequence). CDR3 DNA: TGTGCCAGCAGCTTGGGTGGGGAAAGGGCAGGCGAGCAGTACTTC. Translation: CASSLGGERAGEQYF.

For this clonotype: This likely came from a read error, as a far larger clone is one base away. This sequence joins TRBV19 and TRBJ1-5, with D possibly matching TRBD1 (5 bases). Germline CDR1 and CDR2: LNHDA and SQIVND (reference sequence). The V end lost 9 bases, the J end lost 5 bases, and 26 bases lay between the germline ends. The CDR3 is made up of 17 amino acids. CDR3 sequence: CASSSWASWVGDQPQHF. DNA for the CDR3: TGTGCCAGCAGCTCCTGGGCATCCTGGGTAGGGGATCAGCCCCAGCATTTT.

This clonotype is deemed medium-sized. This rearrangement joins TRBV11-2 to TRBJ1-6; no clear D. From germline, CDR1 is SGHAT and CDR2 FQNNGV. This CDR3 region has 14 residues. V lost 1 base to trimming and J lost 10 bases, with 11 bases between them. The CDR3 DNA follows: TGTGCCAGCAGCTTAGTTCTGAGAAACTCACCCCTCCACTTT. Its protein product is CASSLVLRNSPLHF.

Of note for this clonotype: This likely traces to a read error, being one base from a far larger clone. This rearrangement joins TRBV6-4 to TRBJ2-7; D is perhaps TRBD2 (5 bases). The CDR3 sequence is 13 residues long. Trimming removed 10 bases at V and 10 bases at J, with 23 bases between. Germline values: CDR1 MRHNA, CDR2 SNTAGT. CDR3 residues: CATRLPLLGDQYF. The CDR3 DNA reads as TGTGCCACGCGACTACCCCTGTTGGGCGATCAGTACTTC.

This clonotype was observed many times. V gene TRBV7-9 combines with J gene TRBJ2-2; D is unclear. Trimming left V 8 bases short and J 8 bases short, with 6 bases between. The CDR3 sequence is 10 residues long. CDR1 is SEHNR and CDR2 is FQNEAQ in the germline V gene (reference sequence). Written as DNA, the CDR3 is TGTGCCAGCGGGATTGGGGAGCTGTTTTTT. The encoded protein is CASGIGELFF.

The chain joins TRBV28 to TRBJ1-5, with D hard to call. This CDR3 comprises 13 residues. Germline V lookup: CDR1 MDHEN, CDR2 SYDVKM. Trimming took off 11 bases at V and 4 bases at J, with 15 bases between the two ends. CDR3 loop: CAGGLSDNQPQHF. In DNA form, the CDR3 reads TGTGCCGGTGGACTGTCCGATAATCAGCCCCAGCATTTT.

This clonotype showed up many times. The chain is built from TRBV6-2 or TRBV6-3 and TRBJ2-7; a weak D match, TRBD2 (6 bases). The germline V gene encodes CDR1 MNHEY and CDR2 SVGEGT. With 2 bases removed from V and 5 bases from J, the gap between germline ends came to 16 bases. This CDR3 contains 15 residues. CDR3 in DNA: TGTGCCAGCAGTTACCCCGCACTAGCTTTGCACGAGCAGTACTTC. It yields the protein CASSYPALALHEQYF.

This clonotype came up many times. The chain combines TRBV3-1 with TRBJ2-7; 10 bases match TRBD2. The V and J ends lost 1 base and 6 bases, in that order; junction bases with no gene match: 3. The V gene's germline CDR1 is LGHDT and CDR2 YNNKEL (reference sequence). This CDR3 has 14 residues. CDR3 region: CASSQGTSGLEQYF. CDR3 DNA sequence: TGTGCCAGCAGCCAAGGGACTAGCGGCCTCGAGCAGTACTTC.

This clonotype qualifies as medium-sized. The V gene is TRBV7-8, the J gene TRBJ2-6, with 10 bases that match TRBD2. The J segment lost 2 bases and the V segment lost 1 base, leaving 2 bases of the junction unmatched. Germline CDR1 is SGHVS and CDR2 is FQNEAQ. CDR3 size: 17 residues. DNA for the CDR3: TGTGCCAGCAGCTTAGAGCTAGCGGGAGCTGGGGCCAACGTCCTGACTTTC. It is translated as CASSLELAGAGANVLTF.

As to this clonotype: A read error is likely here: a far larger clone is one base away. V gene TRBV6-4 combines with J gene TRBJ2-7; D ambiguous. Trimming left V 1 base short and J 0 bases short, with 1 base between. CDR3 length: 12 residues. Germline CDR1 reads MRHNA; CDR2 reads SNTAGT. CDR3 in amino acids: CASSDYSYEQYF. In nucleotides, the CDR3 is TGTGCCAGCAGTGACTACTCCTACGAGCAGTACTTC.